This TCR beta chain originates from a study of shared clonotypes between healthy human individuals. Study results and caveats: The study found lower generation probabilities in non-shared clonotypes than in those shared by all four donors.

The CDR3 extends over 11 amino acids. Trimming pared 5 bases from V and 5 bases from J, leaving 7 bases between. Germline lookup yields CDR1 DFQATT and CDR2 SNEGSKA (reference sequence). The protocol was immunoSEQ multiplex PCR, while the TCRdb copy is restricted to in-frame clones and leaves out a portion. The repertoire holds 800,000 to 1,200,000 clones, 75% to 80% seen once, with approximately 0.5% in the top ten. For this clone: Its cognate antigen is unknown.

This receptor was obtained from a man between 18 and 35 years old in good health. Some clones in this sample may be carry-over from other donors' samples. The sequenced sample was memory CD4+ T cells from PBMCs. Indicated subset: CD45RA-negative fraction. V is TRBV20-1 and J is TRBJ2-1; D is ambiguous. CDR3 in DNA: TGCAGTGCTCCCCAACACAATGAGCAGTTCTTC. This encodes CSAPQHNEQFF.